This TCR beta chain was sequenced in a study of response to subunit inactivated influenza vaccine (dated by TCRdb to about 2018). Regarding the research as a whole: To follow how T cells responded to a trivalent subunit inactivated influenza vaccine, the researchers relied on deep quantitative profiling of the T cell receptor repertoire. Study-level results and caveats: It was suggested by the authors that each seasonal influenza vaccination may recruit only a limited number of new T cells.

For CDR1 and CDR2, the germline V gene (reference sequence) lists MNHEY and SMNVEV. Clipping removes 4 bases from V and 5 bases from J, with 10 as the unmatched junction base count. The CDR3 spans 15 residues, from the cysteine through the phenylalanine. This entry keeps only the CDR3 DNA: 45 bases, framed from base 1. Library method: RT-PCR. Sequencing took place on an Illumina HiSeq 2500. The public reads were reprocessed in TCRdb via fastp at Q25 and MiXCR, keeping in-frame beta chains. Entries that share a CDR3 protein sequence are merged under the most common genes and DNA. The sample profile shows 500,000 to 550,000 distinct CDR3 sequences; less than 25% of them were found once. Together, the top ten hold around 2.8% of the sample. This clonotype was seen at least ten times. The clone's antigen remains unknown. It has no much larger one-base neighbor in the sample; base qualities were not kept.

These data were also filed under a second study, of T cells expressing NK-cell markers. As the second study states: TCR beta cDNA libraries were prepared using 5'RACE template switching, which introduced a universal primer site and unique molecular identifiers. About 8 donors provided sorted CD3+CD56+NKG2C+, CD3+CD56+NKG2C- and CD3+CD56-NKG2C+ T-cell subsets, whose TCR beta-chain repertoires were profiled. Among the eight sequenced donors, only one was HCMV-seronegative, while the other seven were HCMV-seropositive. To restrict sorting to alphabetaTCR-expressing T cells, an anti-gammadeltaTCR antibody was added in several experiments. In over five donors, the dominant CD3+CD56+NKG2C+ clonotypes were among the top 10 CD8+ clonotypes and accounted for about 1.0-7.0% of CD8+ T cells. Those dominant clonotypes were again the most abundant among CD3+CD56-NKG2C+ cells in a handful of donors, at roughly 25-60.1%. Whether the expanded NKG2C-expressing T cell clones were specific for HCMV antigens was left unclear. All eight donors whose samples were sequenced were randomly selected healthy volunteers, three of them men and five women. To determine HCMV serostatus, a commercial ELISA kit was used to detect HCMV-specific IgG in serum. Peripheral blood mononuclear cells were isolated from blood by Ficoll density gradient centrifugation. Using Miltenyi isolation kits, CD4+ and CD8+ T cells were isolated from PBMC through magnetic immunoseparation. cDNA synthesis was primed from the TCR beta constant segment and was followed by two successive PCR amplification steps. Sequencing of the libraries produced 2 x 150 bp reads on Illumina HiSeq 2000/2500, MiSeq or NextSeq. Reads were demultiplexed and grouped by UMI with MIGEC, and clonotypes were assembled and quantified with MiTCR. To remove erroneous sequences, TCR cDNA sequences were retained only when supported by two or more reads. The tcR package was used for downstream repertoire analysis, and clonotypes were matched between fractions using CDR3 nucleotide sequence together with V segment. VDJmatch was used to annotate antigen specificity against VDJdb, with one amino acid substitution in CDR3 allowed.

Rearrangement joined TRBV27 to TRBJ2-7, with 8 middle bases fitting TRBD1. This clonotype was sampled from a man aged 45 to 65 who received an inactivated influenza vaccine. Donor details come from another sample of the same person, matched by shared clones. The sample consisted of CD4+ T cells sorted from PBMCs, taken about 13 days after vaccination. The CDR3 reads CASSSPFQGAHEQYF. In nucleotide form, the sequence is TGTGCCAGCAGTTCCCCTTTTCAGGGGGCCCACGAGCAGTACTTC.